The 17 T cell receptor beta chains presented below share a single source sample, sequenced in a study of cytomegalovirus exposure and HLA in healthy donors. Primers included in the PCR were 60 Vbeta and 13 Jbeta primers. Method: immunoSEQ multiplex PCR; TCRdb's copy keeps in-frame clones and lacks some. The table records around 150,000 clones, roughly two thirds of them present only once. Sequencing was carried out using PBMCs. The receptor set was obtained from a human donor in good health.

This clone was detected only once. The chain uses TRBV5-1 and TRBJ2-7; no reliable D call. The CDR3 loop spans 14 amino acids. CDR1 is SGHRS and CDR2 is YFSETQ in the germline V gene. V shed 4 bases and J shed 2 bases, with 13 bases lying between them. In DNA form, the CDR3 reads TGCGCCAGCAGCCTGGATAGCTCCCCCTACGAGCAGTACTTC. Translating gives CASSLDSSPYEQYF.

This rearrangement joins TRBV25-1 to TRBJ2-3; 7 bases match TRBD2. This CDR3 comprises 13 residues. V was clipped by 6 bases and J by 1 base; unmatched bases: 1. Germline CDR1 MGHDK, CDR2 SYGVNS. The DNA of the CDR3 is TGTGCCAGCAGACGGGGGGGCACAGATACGCAGTATTTT. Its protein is CASRRGGTDTQYF.

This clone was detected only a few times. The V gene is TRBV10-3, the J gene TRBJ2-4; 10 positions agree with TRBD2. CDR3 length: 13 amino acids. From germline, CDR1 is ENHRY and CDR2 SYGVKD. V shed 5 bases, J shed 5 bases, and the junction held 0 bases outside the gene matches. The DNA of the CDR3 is TGTGCCATCAGTAGCGGGGGGGAAAACATTCAGTACTTC. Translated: CAISSGGENIQYF.

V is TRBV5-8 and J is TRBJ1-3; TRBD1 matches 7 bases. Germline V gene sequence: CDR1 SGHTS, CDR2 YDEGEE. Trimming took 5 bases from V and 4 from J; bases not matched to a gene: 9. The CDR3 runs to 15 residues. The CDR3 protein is CASRERGLEGNTIYF. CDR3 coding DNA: TGTGCCAGCAGGGAGAGGGGGCTAGAAGGAAACACCATATATTTT.

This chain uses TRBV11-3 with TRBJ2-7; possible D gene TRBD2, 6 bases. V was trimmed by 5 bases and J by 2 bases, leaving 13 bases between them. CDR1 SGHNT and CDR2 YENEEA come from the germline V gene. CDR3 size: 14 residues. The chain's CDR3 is CASSPGGAAYEQYF. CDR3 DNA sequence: TGTGCCAGCAGCCCCGGGGGAGCCGCCTACGAGCAGTACTTC.

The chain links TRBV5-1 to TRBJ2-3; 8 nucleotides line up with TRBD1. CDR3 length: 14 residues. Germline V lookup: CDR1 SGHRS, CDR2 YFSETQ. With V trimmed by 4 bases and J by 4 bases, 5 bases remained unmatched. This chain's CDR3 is CASSNGQGSDTQYF. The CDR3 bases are TGCGCCAGCAGCAACGGACAGGGCTCAGATACGCAGTATTTT.

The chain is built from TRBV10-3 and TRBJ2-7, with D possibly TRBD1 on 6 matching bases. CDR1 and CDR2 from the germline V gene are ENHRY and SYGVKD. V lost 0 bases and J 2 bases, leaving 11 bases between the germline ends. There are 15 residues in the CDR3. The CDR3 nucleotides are TGTGCCATCAGTGAGTCGTGGACAGCGACCTACGAGCAGTACTTC. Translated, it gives CAISESWTATYEQYF.

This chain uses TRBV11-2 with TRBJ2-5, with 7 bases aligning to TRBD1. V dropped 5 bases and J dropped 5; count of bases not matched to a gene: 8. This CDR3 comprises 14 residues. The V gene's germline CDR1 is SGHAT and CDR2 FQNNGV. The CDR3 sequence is CASSNYRGGETQYF. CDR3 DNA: TGTGCCAGCAGCAACTACAGGGGTGGGGAGACCCAGTACTTC.

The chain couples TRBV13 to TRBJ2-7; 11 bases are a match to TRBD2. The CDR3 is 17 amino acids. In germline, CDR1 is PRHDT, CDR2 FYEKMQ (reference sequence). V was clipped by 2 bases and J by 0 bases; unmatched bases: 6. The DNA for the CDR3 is TGTGCCAGCAGCTTAACACTAGCGGGGGCCTACTCCTACGAGCAGTACTTC. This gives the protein CASSLTLAGAYSYEQYF.

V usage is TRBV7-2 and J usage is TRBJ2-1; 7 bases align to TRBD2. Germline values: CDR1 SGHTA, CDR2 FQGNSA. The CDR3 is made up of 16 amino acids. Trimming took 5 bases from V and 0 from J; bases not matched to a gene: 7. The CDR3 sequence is CASSTTSDSSYNEQFF. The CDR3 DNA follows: TGTGCCAGCAGCACCACTAGCGACAGCTCCTACAATGAGCAGTTCTTC.

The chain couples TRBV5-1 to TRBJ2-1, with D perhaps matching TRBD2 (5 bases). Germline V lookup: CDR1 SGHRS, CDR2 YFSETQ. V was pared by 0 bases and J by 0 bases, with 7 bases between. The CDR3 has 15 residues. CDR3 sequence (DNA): TGCGCCAGCAGCTTGGGTGGGAGCTCCTACAATGAGCAGTTCTTC. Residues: CASSLGGSSYNEQFF.

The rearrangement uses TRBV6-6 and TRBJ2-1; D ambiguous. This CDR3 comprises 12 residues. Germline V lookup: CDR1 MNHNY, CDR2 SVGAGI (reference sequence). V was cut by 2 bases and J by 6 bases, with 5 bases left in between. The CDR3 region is CASSYPVNEQFF. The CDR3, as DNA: TGTGCCAGCAGTTACCCTGTCAATGAGCAGTTCTTC.

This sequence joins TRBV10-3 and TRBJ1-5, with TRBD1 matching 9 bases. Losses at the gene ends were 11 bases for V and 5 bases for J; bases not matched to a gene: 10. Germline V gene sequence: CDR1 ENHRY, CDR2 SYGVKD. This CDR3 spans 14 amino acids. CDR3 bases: TGTGCCTCCCGGGACAGGGAAGGTGATCAGCCCCAGCATTTT. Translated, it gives CASRDREGDQPQHF.

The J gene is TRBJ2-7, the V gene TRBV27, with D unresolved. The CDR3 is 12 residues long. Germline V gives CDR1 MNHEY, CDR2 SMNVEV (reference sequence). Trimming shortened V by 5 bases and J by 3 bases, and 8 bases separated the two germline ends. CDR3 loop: CASSPGLYEQYF. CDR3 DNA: TGTGCCAGCAGTCCGGGTCTCTACGAGCAGTACTTC.

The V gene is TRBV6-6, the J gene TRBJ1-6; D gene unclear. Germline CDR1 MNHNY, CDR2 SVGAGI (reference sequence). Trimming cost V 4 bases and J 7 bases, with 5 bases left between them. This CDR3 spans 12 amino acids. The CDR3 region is CASSLANSPLHF. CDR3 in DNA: TGTGCCAGCAGTTTGGCCAATTCACCCCTCCACTTT.

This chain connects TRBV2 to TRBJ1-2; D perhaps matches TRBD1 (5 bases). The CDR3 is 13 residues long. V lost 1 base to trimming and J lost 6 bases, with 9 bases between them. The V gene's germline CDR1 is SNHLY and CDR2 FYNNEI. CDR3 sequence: CASSEEVGDGYTF. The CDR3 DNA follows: TGTGCCAGCAGTGAAGAGGTAGGGGATGGCTACACCTTC.

This CDR3 reads CASSLGQGEGQPQHF. Here the CDR3 DNA reads TGTGCCAGCAGCTTAGGACAGGGTGAAGGTCAGCCCCAGCATTTT. The J gene is TRBJ1-5, the V gene TRBV7-2; 7 bases match TRBD1. The CDR3 runs to 15 residues. Germline V CDR1 and CDR2: SGHTA, FQGNSA. With 1 base clipped from V and 6 bases from J, the junction kept 6 bases outside the gene matches.